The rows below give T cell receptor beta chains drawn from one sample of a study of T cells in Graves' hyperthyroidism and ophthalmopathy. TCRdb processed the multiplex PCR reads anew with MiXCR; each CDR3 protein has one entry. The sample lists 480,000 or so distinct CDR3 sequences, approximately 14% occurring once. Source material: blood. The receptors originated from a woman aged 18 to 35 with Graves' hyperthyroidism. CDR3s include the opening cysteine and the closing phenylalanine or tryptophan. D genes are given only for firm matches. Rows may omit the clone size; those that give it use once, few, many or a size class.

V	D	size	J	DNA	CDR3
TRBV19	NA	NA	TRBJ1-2	TGTGCCAGTAGTCTCGGACTGAGAGCTAACTATGGCTACACCTTC	CASSLGLRANYGYTF
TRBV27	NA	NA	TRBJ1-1	TGTGCCAGCAGTTTTACAGGCCCCGCGGGCACTGAAGCTTTCTTT	CASSFTGPAGTEAFF
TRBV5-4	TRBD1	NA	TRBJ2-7	TGTGCCAGCAGCTGGAGTACAGGGGGCGAGCAGTACTTC	CASSWSTGGEQYF
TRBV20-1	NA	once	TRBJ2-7	TGCAGTGCTCGACCCCACTACTACGAGCAGTACTTC	CSARPHYYEQYF
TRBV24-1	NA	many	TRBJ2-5	TGTGCCACCAGTGACGCTAGCTTGGAGACCCAGTACTTC	CATSDASLETQYF
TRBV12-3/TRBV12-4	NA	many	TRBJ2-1	TGTGCCAGCAGTTTATGGACGGACTCCACCGAGCAGTTCTTC	CASSLWTDSTEQFF
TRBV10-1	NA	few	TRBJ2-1	TGCGCCAGCAGCGATTATAGCGCCTATGGCAATGAGCAGTTCTTC	CASSDYSAYGNEQFF
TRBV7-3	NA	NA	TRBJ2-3	TGTGCCAGCAGCTTAATGGGGGCTAGCGTAGATACGCAGTATTTT	CASSLMGASVDTQYF
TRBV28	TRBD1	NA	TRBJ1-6	TGTGCCAGCAGTTTGCCGACAGGGTCCTCCTATAATTCACCCCTCCACTTT	CASSLPTGSSYNSPLHF
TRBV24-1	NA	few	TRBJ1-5	TGTGCCACCAGTCCCGGAGGCAGGGGCAATGGCGATCAGCCCCAGCATTTT	CATSPGGRGNGDQPQHF
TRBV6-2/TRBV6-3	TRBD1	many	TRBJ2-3	TGTGCCAGCAGTTACCCCACAGGGGGTAACACAGATACGCAGTATTTT	CASSYPTGGNTDTQYF
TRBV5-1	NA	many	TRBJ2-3	TGCGCCAGCAGCTTCTCAGGCAAAGACACAGATACGCAGTATTTT	CASSFSGKDTDTQYF
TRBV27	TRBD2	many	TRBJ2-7	TGTGCCAGCAGAAGCCCGGGACTAGCTGACGAGCAGTACTTC	CASRSPGLADEQYF
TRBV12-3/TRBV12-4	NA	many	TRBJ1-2	TGTGCCAGCAGTCCGGGGATTAGGGCGGGCTACACCTTC	CASSPGIRAGYTF
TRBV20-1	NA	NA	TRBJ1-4	TGCAGTGCTAGTTTAGGGGGAGCAACTAATGAAAAACTGTTTTTT	CSASLGGATNEKLFF
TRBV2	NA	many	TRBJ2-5	TGTGCCAGCAAGGGGCCGGCTCAAGAGACCCAGTACTTC	CASKGPAQETQYF
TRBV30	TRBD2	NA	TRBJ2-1	TGTGCCTGGATAGCGGGAAGCTCCTACAATGAGCAGTTCTTC	CAWIAGSSYNEQFF
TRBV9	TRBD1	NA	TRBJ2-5	TGTGCCAGCAGCCCACCTATGGGACAGGGTGGAGAGACCCAGTACTTC	CASSPPMGQGGETQYF
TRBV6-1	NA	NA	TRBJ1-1	TGTGCCAGCAGACGGGGAAGTTCGGCGAACACTGAAGCTTTCTTT	CASRRGSSANTEAFF
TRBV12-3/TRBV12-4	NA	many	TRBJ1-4	TGTGCCAGCAGTTCCTCGTTCCGGGCCTTTAATGAAAAACTGTTTTTT	CASSSSFRAFNEKLFF
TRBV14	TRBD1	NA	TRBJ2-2	TGTGCCAGCAGCCCCGGGACAGGGTCCGGGGAGCTGTTTTTT	CASSPGTGSGELFF
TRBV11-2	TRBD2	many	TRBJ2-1	TGTGCCAGCAGCCAGGACGGACTAGCGGTTCACAATGAGCAGTTCTTC	CASSQDGLAVHNEQFF
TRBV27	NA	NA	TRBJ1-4	TGTGCCAGCAGTCCCCCCGGGGCGGGGAATAATGAAAAACTGTTTTTT	CASSPPGAGNNEKLFF
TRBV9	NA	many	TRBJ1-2	TGTGCCAGCAGCGTAGGCGGGGGCGGTGGCTACACCTTC	CASSVGGGGGYTF
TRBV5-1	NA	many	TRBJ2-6	TGCGCCAGCAGCTTGGGGGCAGGGGTCCGCTCTGGGGCCAACGTCCTGACTTTC	CASSLGAGVRSGANVLTF
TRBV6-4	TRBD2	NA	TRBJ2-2	TGTGCCAGCAGTCCGGGACTAGCGGGAGAAGCCGGGGAGCTGTTTTTT	CASSPGLAGEAGELFF
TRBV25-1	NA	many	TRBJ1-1	TGTGCCAGCAGCAAGGGTTGGGAAAGGTCGACTACTGAAGCTTTCTTT	CASSKGWERSTTEAFF
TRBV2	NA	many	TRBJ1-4	TGTGCCAGCAGTGAAATGGGGGCTTATGAAAAACTGTTTTTT	CASSEMGAYEKLFF